Shown below are 12 T cell receptor beta chains from a single sample sequenced in a study of cytomegalovirus exposure and HLA in healthy donors. PCR amplification relied on 60 Vbeta primers (plus 13 Jbeta primers). Produced via immunoSEQ multiplex PCR; TCRdb's table is partial and in-frame only. Here the sample spans 85,000 to 100,000 clones, around 76% being singletons. The sequenced sample consisted of PBMCs. Source of these receptors: a human donor in good health.

The chain recombines TRBV20-1 with TRBJ1-2; D is ambiguous. V lost 4 bases and J lost 8, with 8 bases in between. In germline, CDR1 is DFQATT, CDR2 SNEGSKA (reference sequence). The CDR3 consists of 10 residues. The CDR3 DNA sequence: TGCAGTGCTAACCAAGCAGGCTACACCTTC. It specifies CSANQAGYTF.

The chain combines TRBV6-6 with TRBJ1-1, with D perhaps matching TRBD1 (6 bases). Looked up from germline, CDR1 is MNHNY and CDR2 is SVGAGI (reference sequence). The CDR3 covers 14 residues. Trimming shortened V by 7 bases and J by 0 bases, and 12 bases separated the two germline ends. CDR3 in amino acids: CASTSTGMNTEAFF. CDR3 coding DNA: TGTGCCAGCACCTCGACAGGTATGAACACTGAAGCTTTCTTT.

This CDR3 reads CASSLAQGGDTIYF. The CDR3 coding sequence is TGTGCCAGCAGCTTGGCACAGGGGGGGGACACCATATATTTT. The chain couples TRBV5-5 to TRBJ1-3, with 8 bases aligning to TRBD1. The CDR3 is made up of 14 amino acids. Germline V gene sequence: CDR1 SGHKS, CDR2 YYEKEE (reference sequence). J gave up 8 bases and V 0 bases, and 4 bases lay outside the gene matches.

The gene calls are TRBV5-1 and TRBJ2-1; 10 nucleotides align to TRBD2. CDR1 is SGHRS, CDR2 YFSETQ, per germline. The CDR3 runs to 16 residues. With 2 bases clipped from V and 5 bases from J, the junction kept 7 bases outside the gene matches. Here the CDR3 DNA reads TGCGCCAGCAGCTTTTCCCCTGGGACTAGCGACAATGAGCAGTTCTTC. This sequence encodes CASSFSPGTSDNEQFF.

The CDR3 here is CASSRLAGYEQYF. DNA for the CDR3: TGTGCCAGCTCTAGGCTAGCTGGCTACGAGCAGTACTTC. V is TRBV9 and J is TRBJ2-7, with D possibly matching TRBD2 (5 bases). V was pared by 7 bases and J by 3 bases, with 14 bases between. The CDR3 is 13 amino acids. Per the germline V gene, CDR1 is SGDLS and CDR2 is YYNGEE.

The gene calls are TRBV27 and TRBJ2-7; perhaps TRBD1 as D (6 bases). This CDR3 is built from 15 residues. Germline CDR1 reads MNHEY; CDR2 reads SMNVEV (reference sequence). With 6 bases removed from V and 5 bases from J, the gap between germline ends came to 20 bases. CDR3 protein: CASRPRGQGRHEQYF. The DNA for the CDR3 is TGTGCCAGCAGGCCCCGAGGGCAGGGGCGCCACGAGCAGTACTTC.

This clone is a singleton in its sample. The rearrangement joins TRBV2 to TRBJ2-1; tentative D call: TRBD2 (6 bases). Germline V gene lookup returns CDR1 SNHLY and CDR2 FYNNEI. V was pared by 0 bases and J by 10 bases, with 16 bases between. This CDR3 spans 15 amino acids. The CDR3 coding sequence is TGTGCCAGCAGTGAAGCGCGGGGCCCAGCTGGGGAGCAGTTCTTC. Protein sequence: CASSEARGPAGEQFF.

The gene calls are TRBV7-8 and TRBJ1-1; tentatively, D is TRBD1 (6 bases). Germline CDR1 and CDR2: SGHVS and FQNEAQ. This CDR3 contains 14 residues. Trimming pared 5 bases from V and 7 bases from J, leaving 17 bases between. The CDR3 region is CASSRLTGSDEAFF. The CDR3 DNA reads TGTGCCAGCAGCCGATTGACAGGCAGCGATGAAGCTTTCTTT.

The chain carries TRBV14 and TRBJ1-1; D perhaps matches TRBD1 (6 bases). Trimming cost V 0 bases and J 11 bases, with 19 bases left between them. CDR1 and CDR2 from the germline V gene are SGHDN and FVKESK. The CDR3 extends over 15 amino acids. The CDR3 DNA follows: TGTGCCAGCAGCCAAGAAGCGGGGGCGCTTCGGGTGGCTTTCTTT. This translates into CASSQEAGALRVAFF.

V is TRBV5-1 and J is TRBJ2-3; TRBD2 matches 11 bases. Trimming cost V 7 bases and J 4 bases; bases outside gene matches: 5. CDR1 is SGHRS, CDR2 YFSETQ, per germline. The length of the CDR3 is 14 residues. The CDR3 DNA follows: TGCGCCAGCGCACTAGCGGGAGCGTCAGATACGCAGTATTTT. This codes for CASALAGASDTQYF. The full variable domain, in which reference TRBV5-1 and TRBJ2-3 provide the parts outside the CDR3, is KAGVTQTPRYLIKTRGQQVTLSCSPISGHRSVSWYQQTPGQGLQFLFEYFSETQRNKGNFPGRFSGRQFSNSRSEMNVSTLELGDSALYLCASALAGASDTQYFGPGTRLTVL.

There are a few counts of this clone. CDR3 sequence reads: CASSRGLAGLGGETQYF. The CDR3 DNA reads TGTGCCAGCAGCCGAGGCTTAGCGGGGTTGGGTGGAGAGACCCAGTACTTC. The V and J genes are TRBV5-6 and TRBJ2-5; 8 bases align to TRBD2. The germline CDR1 and CDR2 sequences are SGHDT and YYEEEE. CDR3 length: 17 amino acids. V trimming: 4 bases; J trimming: 4 bases; junction bases outside the gene matches: 15.

This clone was found once. The rearrangement joins TRBV12-5 to TRBJ2-2; the D gene is possibly TRBD2 (6 bases). V gave up 7 bases and J gave up 0 bases, with 18 bases separating them. The CDR3 is 17 residues long. Germline CDR1 reads LGHNT; CDR2 reads FRNRAP. The CDR3 nucleotides are TGTGCTAGTGACTCCAGGACGGGACTGGCGAACACCGGGGAGCTGTTTTTT. Its translation: CASDSRTGLANTGELFF.